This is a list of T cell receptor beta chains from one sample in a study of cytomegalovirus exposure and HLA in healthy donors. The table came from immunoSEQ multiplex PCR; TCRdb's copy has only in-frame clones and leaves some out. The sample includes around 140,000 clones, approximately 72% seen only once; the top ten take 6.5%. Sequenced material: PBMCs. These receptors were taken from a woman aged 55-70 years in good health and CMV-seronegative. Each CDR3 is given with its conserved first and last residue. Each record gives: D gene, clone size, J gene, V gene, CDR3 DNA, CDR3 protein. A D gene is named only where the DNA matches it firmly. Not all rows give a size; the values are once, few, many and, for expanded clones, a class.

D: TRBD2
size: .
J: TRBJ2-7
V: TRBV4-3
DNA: TGCGCCAGCAGCCAAAACAGCGGGGGGCTTAACTACGAGCAGTACTTC
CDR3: CASSQNSGGLNYEQYF

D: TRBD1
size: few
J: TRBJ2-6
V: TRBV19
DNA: TGTGCCAGTACTCGGGTCCCGGGACAGGGGTCTGGGGCCAACGTCCTGACTTTC
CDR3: CASTRVPGQGSGANVLTF

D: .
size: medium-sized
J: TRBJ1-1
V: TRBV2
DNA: TGTGCCAGCGGCCCGACAGGACTCACTGAAGCTTTCTTT
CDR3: CASGPTGLTEAFF

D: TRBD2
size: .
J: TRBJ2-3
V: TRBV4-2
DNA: TGTGCCAGCAGCCAGGGGACTAGCTGGCAATCTAGCACAGATACGCAGTATTTT
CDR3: CASSQGTSWQSSTDTQYF

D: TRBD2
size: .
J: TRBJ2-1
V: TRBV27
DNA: TGTGCCAGCAGTAGAAGCGGGGGGGCCGGATTCAATGAGCAGTTCTTC
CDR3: CASSRSGGAGFNEQFF

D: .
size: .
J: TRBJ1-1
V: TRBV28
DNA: TGTGGTGCTCGTGGCGGGAGCGGCAACGAAGCTTTCTTT
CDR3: CGARGGSGNEAFF

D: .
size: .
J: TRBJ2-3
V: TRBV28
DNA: TGTGCCAGCAGGGGCAGGGCCACAGATACGCAGTATTTT
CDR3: CASRGRATDTQYF

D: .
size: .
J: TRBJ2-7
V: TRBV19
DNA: TGTGCCAGGGAACTTCGGAAAGGAGTGGGTTACGAGCAGTACTTC
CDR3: CARELRKGVGYEQYF

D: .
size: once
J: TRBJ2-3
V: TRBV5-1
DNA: TGCGCCAGCAGCTTCGAGGCGGGAATTCTCACAGATACGCAGTATTTT
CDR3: CASSFEAGILTDTQYF

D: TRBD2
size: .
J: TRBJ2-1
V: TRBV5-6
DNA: TGTGCCAGCAGGAGGACTAGCGGGGGCCTTCGCTCCTACAATGAGCAGTTCTTC
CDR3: CASRRTSGGLRSYNEQFF

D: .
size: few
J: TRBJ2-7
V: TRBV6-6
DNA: TGTGCCAGCAGTTACACATCCTACGAGCAGTACTTC
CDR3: CASSYTSYEQYF

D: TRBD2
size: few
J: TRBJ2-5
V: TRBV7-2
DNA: TGTGCCAGCAGCTTGAACAAGCGGGATCAAGAGACCCAGTACTTC
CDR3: CASSLNKRDQETQYF

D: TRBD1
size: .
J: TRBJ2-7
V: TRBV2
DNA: TGTGCCAGCAGGGACAGGCTGTACGAGCAGTACTTC
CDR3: CASRDRLYEQYF

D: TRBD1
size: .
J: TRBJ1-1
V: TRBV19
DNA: TGTGCCAGTAGGGGGACAGCGAACACTGAAGCTTTCTTT
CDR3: CASRGTANTEAFF

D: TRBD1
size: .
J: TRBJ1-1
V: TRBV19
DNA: TGTGCCAGTAGGCCCGGGACAGGGGGCGTAAGGACTGAAGCTTTCTTT
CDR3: CASRPGTGGVRTEAFF

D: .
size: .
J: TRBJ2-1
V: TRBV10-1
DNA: TGCGCCAGGGGGTCCGGGACTGGCTACAATGAGCAGTTCTTC
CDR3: CARGSGTGYNEQFF

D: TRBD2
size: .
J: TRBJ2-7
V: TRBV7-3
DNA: TGTGCCAGCAGCTTAACAGCGGGGGGCTACGAGCAGTACTTC
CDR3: CASSLTAGGYEQYF

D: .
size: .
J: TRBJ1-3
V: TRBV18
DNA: TGTGCCAGCTCACCCGCGGGGTACTCTGGAAACACCATATATTTT
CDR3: CASSPAGYSGNTIYF

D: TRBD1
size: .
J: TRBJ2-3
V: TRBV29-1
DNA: TGCAGCGTTGATTCGGGACAGCGCACAGATACGCAGTATTTT
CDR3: CSVDSGQRTDTQYF

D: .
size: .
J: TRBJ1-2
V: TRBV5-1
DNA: TGCGCCAGCAGCTTGGGGCCAGGGGATGGCTACACCTTC
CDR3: CASSLGPGDGYTF

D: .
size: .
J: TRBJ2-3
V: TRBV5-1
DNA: TGCGCCAGCAGCTTTGGCGGGACAGATACGCAGTATTTT
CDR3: CASSFGGTDTQYF

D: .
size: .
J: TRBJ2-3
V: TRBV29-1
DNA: TGCAGCCTTTCCCCTGGCACAGATACGCAGTATTTT
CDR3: CSLSPGTDTQYF

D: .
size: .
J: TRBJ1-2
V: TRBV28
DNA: TGTGCCAGCAGAAAAGCAGGGGCCGGTGGCTACACCTTC
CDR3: CASRKAGAGGYTF

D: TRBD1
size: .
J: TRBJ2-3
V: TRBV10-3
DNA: TGTGCCATCAGTGAGGGGGGACAGCTAGCTGATACGCAGTATTTT
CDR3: CAISEGGQLADTQYF

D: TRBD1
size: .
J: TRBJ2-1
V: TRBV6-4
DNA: TGTGCCAGCAGTCCCCCGATTGAGACAGGGGGGGGAGGGAATGAGCAGTTCTTC
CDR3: CASSPPIETGGGGNEQFF

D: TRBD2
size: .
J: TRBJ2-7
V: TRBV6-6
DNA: TGTGCCAGCAGCTTAGCGGGGGGTACCTACGAGCAGTACTTC
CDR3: CASSLAGGTYEQYF

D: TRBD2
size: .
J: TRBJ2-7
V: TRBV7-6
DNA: TGTGCCAGCAGCTTAACTAGCGGGAACTACGAGCAGTACTTC
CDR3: CASSLTSGNYEQYF